Listed below are T cell receptor beta chains from one sample, sequenced in a study of T cell responses to AZD1222 COVID-19 vaccine. TCRdb's copy holds only in-frame clones and misses some; the assay was immunoSEQ multiplex PCR. The sample has more than 80,000 clones, 80% to 95% seen once. This specimen consisted of peripheral blood, obtained 28 days after the second AZD1222 dose. The receptor set was obtained from an adult who received the AZD1222 COVID-19 vaccine. Each CDR3 is given with its conserved first and last residue. Each record gives: J gene, clone size, V gene, D gene, CDR3 protein, CDR3 DNA. A D gene is named only where the DNA matches it firmly. The size of a clone is reported for some rows only, either as once, few or many, or as a class for expanded clones.

TRBJ2-7 | . | TRBV29-1 | . | CSVVERSYEQYF | TGCAGCGTTGTGGAGAGAAGCTACGAGCAGTACTTC
TRBJ2-7 | . | TRBV20-1 | . | CSAWVGYEQYF | TGCAGTGCATGGGTGGGCTACGAGCAGTACTTC
TRBJ1-4 | . | TRBV23-1 | . | CASSRSNRSEVNEKLFF | TGCGCCAGCAGTCGGTCGAATAGATCCGAAGTAAATGAAAAACTGTTTTTT
TRBJ2-5 | once | TRBV2 | . | CASTDPPAAQETQYF | TGTGCCAGCACCGATCCCCCCGCGGCTCAAGAGACCCAGTACTTC
TRBJ2-3 | . | TRBV28 | TRBD1 | CASSPAGGTFDTQYF | TGTGCCAGCAGTCCAGCAGGGGGTACCTTTGATACGCAGTATTTT
TRBJ2-3 | . | TRBV18 | . | CASSPGLSTDTQYF | TGTGCCAGCTCACCTGGACTGAGCACAGATACGCAGTATTTT
TRBJ1-2 | . | TRBV28 | TRBD1 | CASRIRDRGLAPYGYTF | TGTGCCAGCAGGATCCGGGACAGGGGGCTAGCCCCCTATGGCTACACCTTC
TRBJ1-1 | . | TRBV5-1 | . | CASSLAQGRDTEAFF | TGCGCCAGCAGCTTGGCCCAGGGGAGGGACACTGAAGCTTTCTTT
TRBJ2-7 | . | TRBV6-1 | TRBD1 | CASSVSPRGQGSSYEQYF | TGTGCCAGCAGTGTGAGTCCCCGGGGACAGGGTTCCTCCTACGAGCAGTACTTC
TRBJ1-1 | once | TRBV21-1 | . | CASNTGTGTEAFF | TGTGCCAGCAATACCGGGACAGGCACTGAAGCTTTCTTT
TRBJ1-3 | . | TRBV6-5 | . | CASSLTAPGSGNTIYF | TGTGCCAGCAGTTTGACAGCCCCAGGCTCTGGAAACACCATATATTTT
TRBJ1-5 | . | TRBV29-1 | . | CSVTWGSNQPQHF | TGCAGCGTAACCTGGGGGAGCAATCAGCCCCAGCATTTT
TRBJ1-6 | . | TRBV23-1 | . | CASSQLGLPSGNSPLHF | TGCGCCAGCAGTCAATTGGGACTCCCGTCGGGTAATTCACCCCTCCACTTT
TRBJ1-1 | . | TRBV3-1/TRBV3-2 | TRBD1 | CASSHLTGTGLTEAFF | TGTGCCAGCAGCCACTTGACCGGGACAGGGTTGACTGAAGCTTTCTTT
TRBJ2-1 | few | TRBV27 | TRBD2 | CASSFLLSGGVNEQFF | TGTGCCAGCAGTTTCCTCCTCAGCGGGGGGGTTAATGAGCAGTTCTTC
TRBJ1-5 | . | TRBV2 | TRBD1 | CASSRQGTNSNQPQHF | TGTGCCAGCAGCCGACAGGGTACCAATAGCAATCAGCCCCAGCATTTT
TRBJ2-1 | . | TRBV5-1 | . | CASSSQGNSYNEQFF | TGCGCCAGCAGCTCACAGGGAAACTCCTACAATGAGCAGTTCTTC
TRBJ1-2 | . | TRBV3-1/TRBV3-2 | . | CASSQGTESNYGYTF | TGTGCCAGCAGCCAAGGGACAGAATCTAACTATGGCTACACCTTC
TRBJ2-7 | . | TRBV2 | . | CASSEGIGPYEQYF | TGTGCCAGCAGTGAGGGGATTGGGCCCTACGAGCAGTACTTC